This record concerns one TCR beta chain sequence. Original handling: The assay estimated nucleated cells by amplifying reference gene primers. Assay: immunoSEQ multiplex PCR; the TCRdb copy retains only in-frame clones and omits some. The DNA gave D and trimming, while V, J and clone size come from that table. This table holds about 210,000 clones, approximately 90% found once. Germline values: CDR1 SGHNT, CDR2 YYREEE (reference sequence). CDR3 size: 15 residues. V lost 5 bases and J lost 2, with 16 bases in between. The record originates from a study of blood T cell repertoires in COVID-19. As for the study in general: Samples taken during acute and convalescent COVID-19 were collected in the United States, Italy and Spain.

The sequence came from a man aged 18 to 29 with acute COVID-19. The sequencing sample was made of PBMCs or T cells enriched from blood (not recorded which). V usage is TRBV5-4 and J usage is TRBJ2-5, with D possibly TRBD1 on 5 matching bases. The CDR3 nucleotides read TGTGCCAGCAGACCGGACATGCCTGAACAAGAGACCCAGTACTTC. Encoded protein: CASRPDMPEQETQYF.